The source of this TCR beta chain is a study of blood T cell repertoires in COVID-19. Across the whole study: COVID-19 samples, acute and convalescent, were from the United States, Italy and Spain. Sample material is recorded as cDNA or gDNA derived from T cells, B-cell-depleted T cells, or PBMCs.

The data were produced by immunoSEQ multiplex PCR, yet TCRdb's version contains in-frame clones alone and is incomplete. The sample has roughly 230,000 clones, approximately 89% seen once. Germline V lookup: CDR1 SGHRS, CDR2 YFSETQ. The CDR3 is 16 amino acids. V was pared by 1 base and J by 5 bases, with 16 bases between. The genes are TRBV5-1 and TRBJ2-1, with a possible D match to TRBD2 (6 bases). Sequencing input: peripheral blood. This receptor was obtained from a woman aged 35 to 49 who had recovered from COVID-19. CDR3 nucleotide sequence: TGCGCCAGCAGCTTGCAACACGGGAGTCGCGACAATGAGCAGTTCTTC. Residues: CASSLQHGSRDNEQFF.